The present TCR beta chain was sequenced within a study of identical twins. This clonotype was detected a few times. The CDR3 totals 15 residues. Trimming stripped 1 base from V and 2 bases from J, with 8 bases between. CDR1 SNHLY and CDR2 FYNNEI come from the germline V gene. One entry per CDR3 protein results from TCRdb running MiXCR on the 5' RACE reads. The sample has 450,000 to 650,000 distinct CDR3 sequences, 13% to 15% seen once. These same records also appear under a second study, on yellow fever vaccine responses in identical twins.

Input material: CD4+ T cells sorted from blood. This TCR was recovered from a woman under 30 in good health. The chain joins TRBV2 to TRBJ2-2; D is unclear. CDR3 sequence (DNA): TGTGCCAGCAGTGAAGTTGTACAAAACACCGGGGAGCTGTTTTTT. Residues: CASSEVVQNTGELFF.